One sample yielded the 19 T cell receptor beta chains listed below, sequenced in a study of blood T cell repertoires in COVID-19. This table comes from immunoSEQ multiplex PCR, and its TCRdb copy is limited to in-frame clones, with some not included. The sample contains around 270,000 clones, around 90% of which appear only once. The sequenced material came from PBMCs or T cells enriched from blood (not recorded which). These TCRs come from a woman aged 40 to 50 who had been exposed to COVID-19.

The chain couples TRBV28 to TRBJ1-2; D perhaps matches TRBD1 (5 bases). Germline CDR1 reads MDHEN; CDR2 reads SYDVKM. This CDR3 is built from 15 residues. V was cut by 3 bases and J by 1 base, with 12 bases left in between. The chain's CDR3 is CASSLMNRSNYGYTF. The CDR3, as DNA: TGTGCCAGCAGTTTGATGAACAGGAGTAACTATGGCTACACCTTC.

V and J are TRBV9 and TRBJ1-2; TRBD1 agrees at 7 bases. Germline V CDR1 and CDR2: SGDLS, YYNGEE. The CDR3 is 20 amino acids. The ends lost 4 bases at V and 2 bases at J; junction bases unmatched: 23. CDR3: CASSLSVEDRGRGTNYGYTF. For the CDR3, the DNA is TGTGCCAGCAGCCTTAGCGTAGAGGATAGGGGGCGCGGGACAAACTATGGCTACACCTTC.

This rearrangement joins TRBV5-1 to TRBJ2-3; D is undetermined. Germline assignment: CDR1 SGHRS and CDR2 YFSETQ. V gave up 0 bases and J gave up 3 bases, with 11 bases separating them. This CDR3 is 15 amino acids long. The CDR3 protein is CASSLANGDTDTQYF. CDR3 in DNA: TGCGCCAGCAGCTTGGCTAACGGTGATACAGATACGCAGTATTTT. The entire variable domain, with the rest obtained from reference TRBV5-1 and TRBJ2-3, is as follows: KAGVTQTPRYLIKTRGQQVTLSCSPISGHRSVSWYQQTPGQGLQFLFEYFSETQRNKGNFPGRFSGRQFSNSRSEMNVSTLELGDSALYLCASSLANGDTDTQYFGPGTRLTVL.

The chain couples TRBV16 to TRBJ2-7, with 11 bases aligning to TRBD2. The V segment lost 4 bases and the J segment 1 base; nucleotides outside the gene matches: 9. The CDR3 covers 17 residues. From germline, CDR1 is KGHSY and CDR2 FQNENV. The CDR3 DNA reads TGTGCCAGCAGCCGAGGACTAGCGGGTTCACTTTCCTACGAGCAGTACGTC. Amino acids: CASSRGLAGSLSYEQYV.

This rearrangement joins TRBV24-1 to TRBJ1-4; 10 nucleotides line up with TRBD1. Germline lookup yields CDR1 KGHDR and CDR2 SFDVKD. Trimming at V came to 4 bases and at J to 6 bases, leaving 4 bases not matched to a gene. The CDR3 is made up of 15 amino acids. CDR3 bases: TGTGCCACCAGTGAATCCGGGACAGGGGATGAAAAACTGTTTTTT. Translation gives CATSESGTGDEKLFF.

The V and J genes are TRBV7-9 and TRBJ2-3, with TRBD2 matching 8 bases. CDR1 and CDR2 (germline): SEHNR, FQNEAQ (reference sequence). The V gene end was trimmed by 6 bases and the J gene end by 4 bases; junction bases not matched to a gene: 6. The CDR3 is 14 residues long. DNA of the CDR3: TGTGCCAGCAGGTCATTTAGCGGGGCAGATACGCAGTATTTT. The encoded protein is CASRSFSGADTQYF.

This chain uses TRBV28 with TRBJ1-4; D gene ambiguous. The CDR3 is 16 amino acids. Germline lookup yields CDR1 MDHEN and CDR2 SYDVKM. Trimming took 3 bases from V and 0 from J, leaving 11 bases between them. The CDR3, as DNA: TGTGCCAGCAGTTTTATACGGCTAGCAACTAATGAAAAACTGTTTTTT. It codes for CASSFIRLATNEKLFF.

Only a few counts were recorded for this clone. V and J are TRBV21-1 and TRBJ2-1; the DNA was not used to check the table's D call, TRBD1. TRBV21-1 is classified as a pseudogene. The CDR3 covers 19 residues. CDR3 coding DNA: TGTGCCAGCAGCAAAAAAACATCGTTGACAGGGAAGTCCTACAATGAGCAGTTCTTC. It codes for CASSKKTSLTGKSYNEQFF.

The CDR3 protein is CASSLGGPPEDTEAFF. The CDR3 coding sequence is TGTGCCAGCAGTTTAGGAGGGCCCCCGGAGGACACTGAAGCTTTCTTT. The chain has TRBV28 and TRBJ1-1; no definite D call. V was shortened by 2 bases and J by 3 bases, with 16 bases between the two germline ends. There are 16 residues in the CDR3. Germline V gene sequence: CDR1 MDHEN, CDR2 SYDVKM.

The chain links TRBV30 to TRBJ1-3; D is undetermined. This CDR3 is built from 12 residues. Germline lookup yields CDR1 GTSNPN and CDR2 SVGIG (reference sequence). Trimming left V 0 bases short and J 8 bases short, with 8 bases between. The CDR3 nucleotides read TGTGCCTGGAGTGTAGGGAGGGACACCATATATTTT. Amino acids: CAWSVGRDTIYF.

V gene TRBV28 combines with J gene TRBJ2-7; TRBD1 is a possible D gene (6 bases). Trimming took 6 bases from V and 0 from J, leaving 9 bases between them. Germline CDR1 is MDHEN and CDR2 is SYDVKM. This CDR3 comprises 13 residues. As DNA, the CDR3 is TGTGCCAGCAGGGACAGTTCCTCCTACGAGCAGTACTTC. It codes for CASRDSSSYEQYF.

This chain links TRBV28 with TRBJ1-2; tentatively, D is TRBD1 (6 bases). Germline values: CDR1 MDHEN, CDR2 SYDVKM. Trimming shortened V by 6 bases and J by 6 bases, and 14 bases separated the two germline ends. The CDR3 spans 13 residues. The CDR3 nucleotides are TGTGCCAGCAGAGGGGTGGGGGCTAATGGCTACACCTTC. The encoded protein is CASRGVGANGYTF.

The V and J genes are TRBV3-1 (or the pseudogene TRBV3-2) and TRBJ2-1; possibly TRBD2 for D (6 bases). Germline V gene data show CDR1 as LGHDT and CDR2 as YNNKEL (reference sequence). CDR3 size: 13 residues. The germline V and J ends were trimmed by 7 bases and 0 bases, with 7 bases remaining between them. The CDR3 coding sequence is TGTGCCAGCATGGGGGGCTCCTACAATGAGCAGTTCTTC. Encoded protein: CASMGGSYNEQFF.

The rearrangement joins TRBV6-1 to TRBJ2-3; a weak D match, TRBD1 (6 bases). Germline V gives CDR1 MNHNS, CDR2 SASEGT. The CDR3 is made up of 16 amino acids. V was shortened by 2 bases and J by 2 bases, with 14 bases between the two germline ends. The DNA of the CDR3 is TGTGCCAGCAGTGAAACTCGACAGGCGACCACAGATACGCAGTATTTT. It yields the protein CASSETRQATTDTQYF.

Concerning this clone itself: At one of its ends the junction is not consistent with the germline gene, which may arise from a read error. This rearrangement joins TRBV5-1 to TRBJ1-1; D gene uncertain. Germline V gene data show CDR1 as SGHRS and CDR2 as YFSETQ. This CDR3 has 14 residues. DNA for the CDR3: TGTGCCAGCAGGCTCCTTGACGCGGGCACTGAAGCTTTCTTT. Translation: CASRLLDAGTEAFF.

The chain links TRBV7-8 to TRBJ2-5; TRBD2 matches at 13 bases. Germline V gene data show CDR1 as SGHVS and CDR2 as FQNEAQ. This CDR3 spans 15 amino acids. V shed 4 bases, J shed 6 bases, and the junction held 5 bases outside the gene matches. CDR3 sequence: CASSSRLAGGKTQYF. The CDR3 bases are TGTGCCAGCAGCTCCCGACTAGCGGGGGGAAAGACCCAGTACTTC.

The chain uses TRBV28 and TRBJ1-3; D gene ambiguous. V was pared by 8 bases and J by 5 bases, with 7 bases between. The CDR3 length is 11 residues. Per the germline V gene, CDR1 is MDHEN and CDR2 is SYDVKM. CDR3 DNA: TGTGCCAGCGTGTTCAGAAACACCATATATTTT. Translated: CASVFRNTIYF.

Written as DNA, the CDR3 is TGTGCCACCAGTGACTACGACAAGGATGGCTACACCTTC. Translated: CATSDYDKDGYTF. The genes are TRBV24-1 and TRBJ1-2; D gene unclear. Germline V gene sequence: CDR1 KGHDR, CDR2 SFDVKD. The CDR3 length is 13 residues. With 4 bases removed from V and 6 bases from J, the gap between germline ends came to 11 bases.

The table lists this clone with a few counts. The CDR3 bases are TGTGCCAGCAGCCCAGGGACAGGGGAGGACGAGCAGTACTTC. It encodes CASSPGTGEDEQYF. The rearrangement joins TRBV5-6 to TRBJ2-7, with 10 bases aligning to TRBD1. CDR3 length: 14 residues. The V gene end was trimmed by 4 bases and the J gene end by 5 bases; junction bases not matched to a gene: 6. CDR1 SGHDT and CDR2 YYEEEE come from the germline V gene. The whole variable domain, remainder taken from reference TRBV5-6 and TRBJ2-7, is DAGVTQSPTHLIKTRGQQVTLRCSPKSGHDTVSWYQQALGQGPQFIFQYYEEEERQRGNFPDRFSGHQFPNYSSELNVNALLLGDSALYLCASSPGTGEDEQYFGPGTRLTVT.